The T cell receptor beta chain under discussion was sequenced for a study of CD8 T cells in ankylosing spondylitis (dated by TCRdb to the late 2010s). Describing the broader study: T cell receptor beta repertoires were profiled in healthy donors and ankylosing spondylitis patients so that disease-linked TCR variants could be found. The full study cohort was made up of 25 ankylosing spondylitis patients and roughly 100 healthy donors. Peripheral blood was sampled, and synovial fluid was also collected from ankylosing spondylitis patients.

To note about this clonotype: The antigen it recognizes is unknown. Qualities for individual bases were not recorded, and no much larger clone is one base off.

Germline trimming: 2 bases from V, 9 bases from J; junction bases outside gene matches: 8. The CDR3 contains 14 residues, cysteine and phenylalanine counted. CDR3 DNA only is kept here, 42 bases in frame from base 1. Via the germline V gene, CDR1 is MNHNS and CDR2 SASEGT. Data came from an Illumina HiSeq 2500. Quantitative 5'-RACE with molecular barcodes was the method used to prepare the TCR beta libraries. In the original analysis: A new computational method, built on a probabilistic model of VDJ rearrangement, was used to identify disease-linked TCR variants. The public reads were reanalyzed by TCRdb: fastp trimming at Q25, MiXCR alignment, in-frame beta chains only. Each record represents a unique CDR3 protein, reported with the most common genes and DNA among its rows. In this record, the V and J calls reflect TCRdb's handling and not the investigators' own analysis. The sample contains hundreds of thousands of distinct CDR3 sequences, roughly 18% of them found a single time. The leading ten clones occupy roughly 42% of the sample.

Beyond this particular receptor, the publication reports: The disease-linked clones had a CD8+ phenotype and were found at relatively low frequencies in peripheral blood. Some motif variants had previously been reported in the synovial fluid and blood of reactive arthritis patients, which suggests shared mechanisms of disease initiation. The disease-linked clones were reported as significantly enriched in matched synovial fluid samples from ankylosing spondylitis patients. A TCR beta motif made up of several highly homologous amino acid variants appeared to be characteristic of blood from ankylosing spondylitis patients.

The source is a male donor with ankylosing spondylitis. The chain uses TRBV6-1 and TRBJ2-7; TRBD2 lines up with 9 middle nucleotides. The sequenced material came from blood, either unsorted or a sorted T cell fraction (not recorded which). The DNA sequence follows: TGTGCCAGCAGTGAACCGGGACTAGCTGTCGGGCAGTACTTC. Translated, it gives CASSEPGLAVGQYF.